A single sample is the source of the 32 T cell receptor beta chains below, sequenced in a study of shared clonotypes between healthy human individuals. Some clones are missing from TCRdb's copy, which holds only in-frame ones; the method was immunoSEQ multiplex PCR. The sample records millions of clones, 80% to 95% being singletons. The specimen sequenced was naive CD4+ T cells from PBMCs. As for subset: CD45RA+ positively selected. Source of these receptors: a man younger than 35 in good health. Some clones in this sample may be carry-over from other donors' samples.

The V and J genes are TRBV4-2 and TRBJ2-2; D perhaps matches TRBD1 (6 bases). The germline V gene has CDR1 LGHNA and CDR2 YNFKEQ. V was cut by 1 base and J by 10 bases, with 16 bases left in between. The CDR3 length is 15 residues. DNA for the CDR3: TGTGCCAGCAGCCAAGGGGGGCAGGTCGTTGTGGAGCTGTTTTTT. This translates into CASSQGGQVVVELFF.

The V call is TRBV6-5, the J call TRBJ2-7; D is unclear. CDR3 length equals 11 residues. Per germline, CDR1 MNHEY and CDR2 SVGAGI. Between the trimmed V and J ends, which lost 7 bases and 5 bases, there was a span of 9 bases. The CDR3 here is CASTTRDEQYF. Here the CDR3 DNA reads TGTGCCAGCACGACACGCGACGAGCAGTACTTC.

This clone was seen more than once but under ten times. The rearrangement links TRBV6-1 to TRBJ1-5, with unresolved D. The ends were cut back, 6 bases at V and 15 bases at J, with 21 bases in the middle. This CDR3 is 13 amino acids long. Germline V gene sequence: CDR1 MNHNS, CDR2 SASEGT. The CDR3 DNA reads TGTGCCAGCAGCGAGGGAATTGGGCCCATTTGGCATTTT. Amino acids: CASSEGIGPIWHF.

The chain combines TRBV2 with TRBJ1-4; D is undetermined. Germline values: CDR1 SNHLY, CDR2 FYNNEI. The CDR3 loop spans 12 amino acids. The ends were cut back, 3 bases at V and 11 bases at J, with 10 bases in the middle. This CDR3 reads CASSELFTKLFF. DNA for the CDR3: TGTGCCAGCAGTGAGCTCTTTACTAAACTGTTTTTT.

This rearrangement joins TRBV9 to TRBJ2-3; D might be TRBD1 or TRBD2, each matching 5 bases. Germline V lookup: CDR1 SGDLS, CDR2 YYNGEE. V gave up 4 bases and J gave up 2 bases, with 14 bases separating them. The CDR3 has 15 residues. The CDR3 loop is CASSSRDGFTDTQYF. DNA of the CDR3: TGTGCCAGCAGCTCCCGGGACGGATTCACAGATACGCAGTATTTT.

The rearrangement links TRBV5-1 to TRBJ2-1; D gene ambiguous. Germline V gives CDR1 SGHRS, CDR2 YFSETQ. This CDR3 has 13 residues. V was shortened by 4 bases and J by 5 bases, with 10 bases between the two germline ends. The chain's CDR3 is CASSPGEDNEQFF. The CDR3, as DNA: TGCGCCAGCAGCCCGGGCGAGGACAATGAGCAGTTCTTC. Full variable domain (missing parts from reference TRBV5-1 and TRBJ2-1): KAGVTQTPRYLIKTRGQQVTLSCSPISGHRSVSWYQQTPGQGLQFLFEYFSETQRNKGNFPGRFSGRQFSNSRSEMNVSTLELGDSALYLCASSPGEDNEQFFGPGTRLTVL.

CDR3 amino acids: CASSSRRYTGINTEAFF. CDR3 bases: TGTGCCAGCAGTTCTAGACGGTATACAGGGATTAACACTGAAGCTTTCTTT. V gene TRBV28 combines with J gene TRBJ1-1; TRBD1 might be the D (6 bases). The V gene's germline CDR1 is MDHEN and CDR2 SYDVKM. Trimming took off 4 bases at V and 2 bases at J, with 20 bases between the two ends. The CDR3 has 17 residues.

The chain recombines TRBV7-3 with TRBJ2-3; 11 bases are a match to TRBD2. The length of the CDR3 is 17 residues. The V gene's germline CDR1 is SGHTA and CDR2 FQGTGA. Trimming removed 5 bases from V and 0 bases from J; junction bases left unmatched: 7. CDR3 residues: CASSPRTSGHSTDTQYF. Here the CDR3 DNA reads TGTGCCAGCAGCCCCAGGACTAGCGGGCATAGCACAGATACGCAGTATTTT. Filled out from reference TRBV7-3 and TRBJ2-3, the complete variable domain reads GAGVSQTPSNKVTEKGKYVELRCDPISGHTALYWYRQSLGQGPEFLIYFQGTGAADDSGLPNDRFFAVRPEGSVSTLKIQRTERGDSAVYLCASSPRTSGHSTDTQYFGPGTRLTVL.

This rearrangement joins TRBV28 to TRBJ2-2; 9 bases line up with TRBD1. CDR1 and CDR2 (germline): MDHEN, SYDVKM. With 7 bases clipped from V and 0 bases from J, the junction kept 3 bases outside the gene matches. The CDR3 is 15 residues long. DNA for the CDR3: TGTGCCAGCATCACAGGGGGCGCGAACACCGGGGAGCTGTTTTTT. Amino acids: CASITGGANTGELFF.

On this clone: Other DNA sequences in the sample encode the same CDR3. The chain carries TRBV5-1 and TRBJ2-5; D remains unclear. V shed 0 bases and J shed 5 bases, with 11 bases lying between them. The CDR3 has 14 residues. Germline V gene data show CDR1 as SGHRS and CDR2 as YFSETQ. DNA for the CDR3: TGCGCCAGCAGCTTGGACTACCGTGGCGAGACCCAGTACTTC. Its translation is CASSLDYRGETQYF.

The chain joins TRBV19 to TRBJ2-2, with 9 bases that match TRBD1. The CDR3 totals 16 residues. The germline gives CDR1 LNHDA, CDR2 SQIVND (reference sequence). V shed 3 bases and J 4 bases; nucleotides not matched to a gene: 6. The CDR3 sequence: CASSIGQGMGTGELFF. For the CDR3, the DNA is TGTGCCAGTAGTATCGGACAGGGGATGGGCACCGGGGAGCTGTTTTTT.

In its sample, this clone was seen once. The same CDR3 also results from other DNA sequences found in this sample. The rearrangement joins TRBV5-1 to TRBJ2-3; 7 nucleotides match TRBD1. V lost 2 bases and J lost 0; bases outside the gene matches: 3. Germline values: CDR1 SGHRS, CDR2 YFSETQ. The CDR3 is made up of 15 amino acids. Here the CDR3 reads CASSFGTASTDTQYF. The CDR3 DNA sequence: TGCGCCAGCAGCTTCGGGACAGCTAGCACAGATACGCAGTATTTT. Full variable domain (rest looked up from reference TRBV5-1 and TRBJ2-3): KAGVTQTPRYLIKTRGQQVTLSCSPISGHRSVSWYQQTPGQGLQFLFEYFSETQRNKGNFPGRFSGRQFSNSRSEMNVSTLELGDSALYLCASSFGTASTDTQYFGPGTRLTVL.

This rearrangement joins TRBV29-1 to TRBJ2-3, with D unresolved. The CDR3 sequence is 12 residues long. The V end lost 2 bases, the J end lost 2 bases, and 5 bases lay between the germline ends. The germline V gene encodes CDR1 SQVTM and CDR2 ANQGSEA. CDR3 amino acids: CSVEHTTDTQYF. In DNA, the CDR3 is TGCAGCGTTGAACACACCACAGATACGCAGTATTTT.

The J gene is TRBJ2-7, the V gene TRBV7-9; D is possibly TRBD2 (5 bases). The CDR3 loop spans 17 amino acids. Germline V CDR1 and CDR2: SEHNR, FQNEAQ (reference sequence). V lost 5 bases to trimming and J lost 3 bases, with 23 bases between them. The CDR3 DNA sequence: TGTGCCAGCAGCCAGAGCATTAAGAGGGAGCGAAGCTACGAGCAGTACTTC. It encodes CASSQSIKRERSYEQYF.

This clone appeared a single time. The same CDR3 also results from other DNA sequences found in this sample. The chain combines TRBV29-1 with TRBJ2-5, with D possibly being TRBD2 (5 bases). Germline V gene sequence: CDR1 SQVTM, CDR2 ANQGSEA. This CDR3 is built from 11 residues. V gave up 4 bases and J gave up 7 bases, with 10 bases separating them. The CDR3 region is CSVAPGGTQYF. Written as DNA, the CDR3 is TGCAGCGTTGCCCCAGGAGGGACCCAGTACTTC.

V gene TRBV5-4 combines with J gene TRBJ2-1; D remains unclear. Germline V CDR1 and CDR2: SGHNT, YYREEE (reference sequence). V was clipped by 0 bases and J by 8 bases, with 6 bases between them. The CDR3 runs 12 residues. CDR3 region: CASSLAGDEQFF. DNA of the CDR3: TGTGCCAGCAGCTTGGCAGGCGATGAGCAGTTCTTC.

The chain recombines TRBV5-1 with TRBJ1-2, with TRBD1 matching 7 bases. Trimming cost V 4 bases and J 6 bases; bases outside gene matches: 15. This CDR3 spans 16 amino acids. Germline V CDR1 and CDR2: SGHRS, YFSETQ. The CDR3 DNA reads TGCGCCAGCAGCACAGAATGGGACAGCCTAGGGAATGGCTACACCTTC. It codes for CASSTEWDSLGNGYTF.

Details on this clone: The identical CDR3 is also encoded by other nucleotide sequences in the sample. V and J are TRBV6-5 and TRBJ2-7; 7 bases fit TRBD1. CDR3 length: 15 amino acids. Trimming at V came to 0 bases and at J to 1 base, leaving 3 bases not matched to a gene. Germline loops: CDR1 MNHEY, CDR2 SVGAGI. The CDR3 loop is CASSYSTGSSYEQYF. The CDR3 nucleotides are TGTGCCAGCAGTTACTCGACAGGGAGTTCCTACGAGCAGTACTTC.

This chain joins TRBV5-8 and TRBJ2-4, with a possible D match to TRBD1 (7 bases). Germline loops: CDR1 SGHTS, CDR2 YDEGEE. This CDR3 region has 15 residues. V lost 5 bases and J 0 bases, leaving 12 bases between the germline ends. The DNA for the CDR3 is TGTGCCAGCAGTGCGGGACAGCTAGCCAAAAACATTCAGTACTTC. Residues: CASSAGQLAKNIQYF.

V gene TRBV5-4 combines with J gene TRBJ2-7; D unclear. This CDR3 spans 15 amino acids. CDR1 and CDR2 from the germline V gene are SGHNT and YYREEE (reference sequence). Trimming stripped 4 bases from V and 2 bases from J, with 16 bases between. CDR3 sequence: CASSATGELTYEQYF. The CDR3 DNA reads as TGTGCCAGCAGCGCGACGGGCGAACTAACCTACGAGCAGTACTTC. The full variable domain, with the rest looked up from reference TRBV5-4 and TRBJ2-7, is ETGVTQSPTHLIKTRGQQVTLRCSSQSGHNTVSWYQQALGQGPQFIFQYYREEENGRGNFPPRFSGLQFPNYSSELNVNALELDDSALYLCASSATGELTYEQYFGPGTRLTVT.

This chain uses TRBV6-5 with TRBJ1-5; no reliable D call. With 5 bases removed from V and 2 bases from J, the gap between germline ends came to 10 bases. The CDR3 is 14 residues long. Germline assignment: CDR1 MNHEY and CDR2 SVGAGI. The CDR3 DNA sequence: TGTGCCAGCAGTCGGGGTAGTGGCAATCAGCCCCAGCATTTT. It specifies CASSRGSGNQPQHF.

The chain carries TRBV19 and TRBJ2-7, with D perhaps matching TRBD1 (7 bases). Trimming left V 4 bases short and J 3 bases short, with 13 bases between. The CDR3 has 14 amino acids. Germline CDR1 and CDR2: LNHDA and SQIVND (reference sequence). The CDR3 loop is CASSNQGGFYEQYF. The DNA of the CDR3 is TGTGCCAGTAGTAACCAGGGGGGCTTCTACGAGCAGTACTTC.

The chain joins TRBV27 to TRBJ2-1; no clear D gene. Trimming pared 7 bases from V and 5 bases from J, leaving 9 bases between. CDR1 and CDR2 (germline): MNHEY, SMNVEV (reference sequence). CDR3 length: 12 residues. CDR3 DNA sequence: TGTGCCAGCACAGGTTTCGACAATGAGCAGTTCTTC. It codes for CASTGFDNEQFF.

The chain uses TRBV6-5 and TRBJ1-5; 10 nucleotides agree with TRBD1. Trimming removed 5 bases from V and 4 bases from J; junction bases left unmatched: 2. The germline V gene encodes CDR1 MNHEY and CDR2 SVGAGI. The CDR3 totals 14 residues. CDR3 region: CASSKDRGNQPQHF. CDR3 nucleotide sequence: TGTGCCAGCAGTAAGGACAGGGGGAATCAGCCCCAGCATTTT.

The chain couples TRBV16 to TRBJ1-4; a weak D match, TRBD1 (6 bases). The CDR3 consists of 13 residues. CDR1 is KGHSY, CDR2 FQNENV, per germline. Trimming cost V 8 bases and J 8 bases, with 15 bases left between them. The CDR3, as DNA: TGTGCCAGCGGCTTAAGAGGGACAGAAAAACTGTTTTTT. Translated, it gives CASGLRGTEKLFF.

The gene calls are TRBV6-1 and TRBJ1-5; 11 bases are shared with TRBD1. V lost 4 bases and J lost 4; bases outside the gene matches: 6. The CDR3 loop spans 16 amino acids. Germline-derived CDR1 and CDR2 are MNHNS and SASEGT. The CDR3 region is CASSGGTGGKNQPQHF. As DNA, the CDR3 is TGTGCCAGCAGTGGCGGGACAGGGGGGAAAAATCAGCCCCAGCATTTT.

The chain combines TRBV7-8 with TRBJ2-1; D is uncertain. The germline V gene encodes CDR1 SGHVS and CDR2 FQNEAQ. The length of the CDR3 is 15 residues. V was trimmed by 1 base and J by 7 bases, leaving 14 bases between them. In DNA form, the CDR3 reads TGTGCCAGCAGCTTAGAGGACCCTGCATGGAATGAGCAGTTCTTC. Protein sequence: CASSLEDPAWNEQFF.

The rearrangement joins TRBV4-3 to TRBJ1-2; unclear D gene. This CDR3 region has 15 residues. Trimming removed 0 bases from V and 6 bases from J, with 14 bases in between. Per the germline V gene, CDR1 is LGHNA and CDR2 is YSLEER. The CDR3 protein is CASSQDPGGGHGYTF. CDR3 DNA sequence: TGCGCCAGCAGCCAAGATCCTGGAGGAGGGCATGGCTACACCTTC.

The CDR3 bases are TGTGCCAGCAGCTCGACCCCTCATGTGGAGCAGTACTTC. This translates into CASSSTPHVEQYF. The V call is TRBV5-6, the J call TRBJ2-7; D gene unclear. Looked up from germline, CDR1 is SGHDT and CDR2 is YYEEEE. V was clipped by 3 bases and J by 7 bases, with 14 bases between them. This CDR3 comprises 13 residues.

The chain couples TRBV19 to TRBJ1-1, with 7 bases that match TRBD1. V lost 6 bases and J lost 6; bases outside the gene matches: 13. The length of the CDR3 is 15 residues. Looked up from germline, CDR1 is LNHDA and CDR2 is SQIVND (reference sequence). The CDR3 region has the DNA TGTGCCAGTAGGCAATCGACAGGGAAGGGCGCTGAAGCTTTCTTT. Translating gives CASRQSTGKGAEAFF.

This clone was counted a few times. CDR3 sequence: CASAKQGNTEAFF. The CDR3 bases are TGTGCTAGTGCAAAACAGGGGAACACTGAAGCTTTCTTT. The J gene is TRBJ1-1, the V gene TRBV12-5; TRBD1 might be the D (6 bases). Germline V CDR1 and CDR2: LGHNT, FRNRAP. The CDR3 is 13 amino acids. Trimming stripped 7 bases from V and 1 base from J, with 10 bases between.

This clone was seen only once. The chain carries TRBV7-7 and TRBJ2-5; D is tentatively TRBD1 or TRBD2 (5 bases each). The J call may be in error: the DNA end matches TRBJ2-7 better. CDR3 length: 14 residues. Germline V gene lookup returns CDR1 SSHAT and CDR2 FNYEAQ (reference sequence). The CDR3 reads CASSFRYGAYEQYF. Written as DNA, the CDR3 is TGTGCCAGCAGCTTTAGATACGGGGCTTACGAGCAGTACTTC.